This TCR beta chain was recorded in a study of cytotoxic CD8 clonotypes in ibrutinib-treated CLL. Generated by immunoSEQ multiplex PCR, the TCRdb table keeps only in-frame clones and is missing some. The sample yields roughly 130,000 clones, 75% to 85% seen once. The CDR3 length is 16 residues. V lost 5 bases, J lost 8 bases, and 17 bases stayed unmatched. Germline V gives CDR1 MNHEY, CDR2 SMNVEV (reference sequence). Points on this clone: Its antigen is unidentified.

General study findings and limits: Few clonotypes were public, and these shrank or held steady under treatment.

The clonotype was recovered from a human donor with chronic lymphocytic leukemia. The V call is TRBV27, the J call TRBJ1-2; TRBD1 agrees at 7 bases. Sequences were derived from PBMCs, sampled after 12 months of ibrutinib treatment. The CDR3: CASSLYRQGGVGGYTF. DNA of the CDR3: TGTGCCAGCAGTCTCTACCGACAGGGCGGTGTGGGCGGCTACACCTTC.